The 25 T cell receptor beta chains reported below all come from one sample, sequenced in a study of blood T cell repertoires in COVID-19. Libraries were prepared by immunoSEQ multiplex PCR; TCRdb keeps only in-frame clonotypes and omits some of them. The sample has about 40,000 clones; around 90% are singletons. The sequenced sample consisted of peripheral blood. These receptors were taken from a man aged 55 to 70 with COVID-19, enrolled during active disease.

The chain carries TRBV6-6 and TRBJ1-5; perhaps TRBD1 as D (6 bases). Germline CDR1 MNHNY, CDR2 SVGAGI (reference sequence). The V end was cut by 7 bases, the J end by 8 bases, with 21 bases between. The CDR3 length is 15 residues. CDR3 in amino acids: CASTSRGGGLEPQHF. The CDR3 DNA follows: TGTGCCAGCACCTCCCGAGGGGGGGGCTTAGAGCCCCAGCATTTT.

The chain has TRBV12-3 or TRBV12-4 and TRBJ1-5; D remains unclear. Trimming left V 5 bases short and J 6 bases short, with 11 bases between. The CDR3 spans 13 residues. The CDR3 protein is CASSALRGQPQHF. For the CDR3, the DNA is TGTGCCAGCAGTGCCCTTCGGGGTCAGCCCCAGCATTTT.

The chain joins TRBV3-1 (or the pseudogene TRBV3-2) to TRBJ1-2; D is perhaps TRBD1 (6 bases). CDR1 and CDR2 (germline): LGHDT, YNNKEL (reference sequence). Deletions cut 1 base from V and 8 bases from J, with 14 bases between. The CDR3 sequence is 14 residues long. Here the CDR3 DNA reads TGTGCCAGCAGCCAAGCGCAGGGGTCGGAAGGCTACACCTTC. Translating gives CASSQAQGSEGYTF.

The chain links TRBV6-6 to TRBJ2-1; the match to TRBD2 covers 14 bases. Unmatched junction bases numbered 4, after V lost 5 bases and J lost 7 bases. This CDR3 contains 15 residues. Germline loops: CDR1 MNHNY, CDR2 SVGAGI (reference sequence). In DNA form, the CDR3 reads TGTGCCAGCAGTGGGACTAGCGGGAGTCGAAATGAGCAGTTCTTC. Amino acids: CASSGTSGSRNEQFF.

The V gene is TRBV2, the J gene TRBJ1-1, with TRBD1 matching 7 bases. This CDR3 has 13 amino acids. The V gene's germline CDR1 is SNHLY and CDR2 FYNNEI. Trimming took 7 bases from V and 1 from J; bases not matched to a gene: 3. The DNA of the CDR3 is TGTGCCAGCAAGGGACAGTCGAACACTGAAGCTTTCTTT. It yields the protein CASKGQSNTEAFF.

This rearrangement joins TRBV9 to TRBJ2-1; 9 positions match TRBD2. Per germline, CDR1 SGDLS and CDR2 YYNGEE. Losses at the gene ends were 4 bases for V and 3 bases for J; bases not matched to a gene: 2. The CDR3 runs 14 residues. CDR3 sequence: CASSKTSGYNEQFF. The CDR3 DNA reads TGTGCCAGCAGCAAGACTAGCGGCTACAATGAGCAGTTCTTC.

This CDR3 is CASGSSTGDYDSYEQYF. Here the CDR3 DNA reads TGTGCTAGTGGTTCATCGACAGGGGACTATGACTCCTACGAGCAGTACTTC. The V call is TRBV12-5, the J call TRBJ2-7; maybe TRBD1 (8 bases). The CDR3 has 17 residues. Per the germline V gene, CDR1 is LGHNT and CDR2 is FRNRAP. V gave up 4 bases and J gave up 0 bases, with 19 bases separating them. The whole variable domain, filled in from reference TRBV12-5 and TRBJ2-7, reads DARVTQTPRHKVTEMGQEVTMRCQPILGHNTVFWYRQTMMQGLELLAYFRNRAPLDDSGMPKDRFSAEMPDATLATLKIQPSEPRDSAVYFCASGSSTGDYDSYEQYFGPGTRLTVT.

The rearrangement uses TRBV13 and TRBJ2-1, with TRBD2 identical over 7 bases. The V segment lost 2 bases and the J segment 7 bases; nucleotides outside the gene matches: 8. Germline V CDR1 and CDR2: PRHDT, FYEKMQ (reference sequence). CDR3 length: 15 amino acids. CDR3 in DNA: TGTGCCAGCAGCTTACGGATAGGACTAGGGAATGAGCAGTTCTTC. Translated: CASSLRIGLGNEQFF.

CDR3 loop: CASSLDPGDTEAFF. The CDR3 region has the DNA TGTGCCAGCAGCTTAGATCCAGGGGACACTGAAGCTTTCTTT. The chain joins TRBV7-9 to TRBJ1-1; the D gene is possibly TRBD1 (6 bases). CDR3 length: 14 residues. Per the germline V gene, CDR1 is SEHNR and CDR2 is FQNEAQ (reference sequence). Trimming shortened V by 1 base and J by 3 bases, and 9 bases separated the two germline ends.

V usage is TRBV28 and J usage is TRBJ2-1, with 8 nucleotides matching TRBD2. Per the germline V gene, CDR1 is MDHEN and CDR2 is SYDVKM. The CDR3 sequence is 15 residues long. V was pared by 6 bases and J by 2 bases, with 6 bases of the junction left unmatched. The CDR3 sequence is CASSLSGVAYNEQFF. The CDR3 DNA sequence: TGTGCCAGCAGCCTTAGCGGGGTTGCCTACAATGAGCAGTTCTTC.

The V and J genes are TRBV11-3 and TRBJ1-2; 9 bases line up with TRBD1. Germline CDR1 and CDR2: SGHNT and YENEEA. V was clipped by 5 bases and J by 4 bases; unmatched bases: 5. The CDR3 loop spans 14 amino acids. Here the CDR3 reads CASSKSTGGYGYTF. The CDR3 DNA reads TGTGCCAGCAGCAAGTCGACAGGGGGCTATGGCTACACCTTC.

This chain joins TRBV19 and TRBJ1-5, with 9 positions matching TRBD1. The CDR3 extends over 16 amino acids. The V segment lost 6 bases and the J segment 6 bases; nucleotides outside the gene matches: 12. The germline CDR1 and CDR2 sequences are LNHDA and SQIVND (reference sequence). CDR3 sequence (DNA): TGTGCCAGTAGCCCCGGGGACAGGGTTGAGAGTCAGCCCCAGCATTTT. Translation gives CASSPGDRVESQPQHF.

This chain links TRBV12-3 or TRBV12-4 with TRBJ1-1, with a weak D call TRBD1 (5 bases). The CDR3 has 13 residues. V was shortened by 3 bases and J by 4 bases, with 9 bases between the two germline ends. The CDR3, as DNA: TGTGCCAGCAGTTTGGGGGGACCCACTGAAGCTTTCTTT. It codes for CASSLGGPTEAFF.

This clone has only a few counts. V usage is TRBV7-9 and J usage is TRBJ2-7; D gene uncertain. V was clipped by 4 bases and J by 4 bases, with 8 bases between them. In germline, CDR1 is SEHNR, CDR2 FQNEAQ (reference sequence). This CDR3 is built from 12 residues. The CDR3 region has the DNA TGTGCCAGCAGCTCTATAAATTACGAGCAGTACTTC. Its protein product is CASSSINYEQYF.

CDR3 amino acids: CASSQQGMREQFF. The CDR3 bases are TGTGCCAGTAGTCAACAGGGGATGCGGGAGCAGTTCTTC. This chain links TRBV19 with TRBJ2-1; 7 positions match TRBD1. V dropped 5 bases and J dropped 10; count of bases not matched to a gene: 8. CDR1 LNHDA and CDR2 SQIVND come from the germline V gene (reference sequence). The CDR3 sequence is 13 residues long. The full variable domain, rest sourced from reference TRBV19 and TRBJ2-1, is DGGITQSPKYLFRKEGQNVTLSCEQNLNHDAMYWYRQDPGQGLRLIYYSQIVNDFQKGDIAEGYSVSREKKESFPLTVTSAQKNPTAFYLCASSQQGMREQFFGPGTRLTVL.

This clone was seen a handful of times. The chain carries TRBV10-1 and TRBJ1-5; 8 nucleotides match TRBD1. The CDR3 extends over 17 amino acids. The germline V gene has CDR1 WNHNN and CDR2 SYGVQD (reference sequence). Trimming at V came to 2 bases and at J to 0 bases, leaving 6 bases not matched to a gene. This chain's CDR3 is CASSEGQGAFSNQPQHF. The CDR3 DNA is TGCGCCAGCAGTGAGGGCCAGGGGGCGTTTAGCAATCAGCCCCAGCATTTT.

The genes are TRBV7-2 and TRBJ2-7; TRBD1 agrees at 9 bases. The V gene's germline CDR1 is SGHTA and CDR2 FQGNSA. Trimming cost V 2 bases and J 4 bases; bases outside gene matches: 15. This CDR3 has 18 amino acids. CDR3 sequence: CASSLSDGTGYLNYEQYF. CDR3 bases: TGTGCCAGCAGCTTAAGTGACGGGACAGGGTACTTGAATTACGAGCAGTACTTC.

The chain employs TRBV28 and TRBJ2-7; no reliable D call. Trimming pared 3 bases from V and 2 bases from J, leaving 5 bases between. The length of the CDR3 is 12 residues. Germline V gene data show CDR1 as MDHEN and CDR2 as SYDVKM. CDR3 DNA sequence: TGTGCCAGCAGTTTCAGAACCTACGAGCAGTACTTC. Its translation is CASSFRTYEQYF.

The J gene is TRBJ2-6, the V gene TRBV10-2; 11 nucleotides align to TRBD1. With V trimmed by 8 bases and J by 3 bases, 3 bases remained unmatched. The germline gives CDR1 WSHSY, CDR2 SAAADI. The CDR3 is 15 residues long. The CDR3: CASGTGGYGANVLTF. The CDR3 DNA sequence: TGCGCCAGCGGGACAGGGGGTTATGGGGCCAACGTCCTGACTTTC.

The V and J genes are TRBV12-3 or TRBV12-4 and TRBJ1-1; TRBD1 aligns across 8 bases. Trimming removed 2 bases from V and 7 bases from J; junction bases left unmatched: 3. The CDR3 length is 13 residues. CDR3: CASSLQGAGEAFF. CDR3 bases: TGTGCCAGCAGTTTACAGGGGGCCGGTGAAGCTTTCTTT.

This clone was seen once. V gene TRBV11-1 combines with J gene TRBJ2-1, with D possibly TRBD1 on 6 matching bases. CDR1 SGHAT and CDR2 FQDESV come from the germline V gene (reference sequence). Trimming stripped 1 base from V and 8 bases from J, with 15 bases between. There are 15 residues in the CDR3. Written as DNA, the CDR3 is TGTGCCAGCAGCTTAGAGGCAGGGGCGACATATGAGCAGTTCTTC. It codes for CASSLEAGATYEQFF.

This sequence joins TRBV19 and TRBJ2-1, with a possible D match to TRBD2 (5 bases). Trimming cost V 6 bases and J 6 bases, with 18 bases left between them. CDR3 length equals 15 residues. Per the germline V gene, CDR1 is LNHDA and CDR2 is SQIVND (reference sequence). CDR3 loop: CASRRPGNRGNEQFF. CDR3 DNA: TGTGCCAGTAGACGACCCGGGAATAGAGGCAATGAGCAGTTCTTC.

The chain employs TRBV11-3 and TRBJ2-2; D may be TRBD1 (6 bases). The ends were cut back, 5 bases at V and 0 bases at J, with 16 bases in the middle. The germline CDR1 and CDR2 sequences are SGHNT and YENEEA. The CDR3 consists of 17 residues. The CDR3 bases are TGTGCCAGCAGCCCGCGCCGGGACACGGCGAACACCGGGGAGCTGTTTTTT. Translating it yields CASSPRRDTANTGELFF.

The J gene is TRBJ2-2, the V gene TRBV5-1; 7 bases fit TRBD2. The CDR3 is made up of 14 amino acids. V shed 8 bases, J shed 5 bases, and the junction held 9 bases outside the gene matches. Germline V gene data show CDR1 as SGHRS and CDR2 as YFSETQ. In DNA, the CDR3 is TGCGCCAGTAAGGGACTACCCGGTACCGGGGAGCTGTTTTTT. As protein: CASKGLPGTGELFF.

The chain links TRBV3-1 (or the pseudogene TRBV3-2) to TRBJ2-7; D is uncertain. The V end was cut by 1 base, the J end by 9 bases, with 16 bases between. The length of the CDR3 is 14 residues. Germline V gene sequence: CDR1 LGHDT, CDR2 YNNKEL (reference sequence). DNA for the CDR3: TGTGCCAGCAGCCAAGGGAGACTCAACGCTGGGCAGTACTTC. Its translation: CASSQGRLNAGQYF.